This T cell receptor beta chain came from a study of OX40 agonist ivuxolimab in advanced cancers. Study overall: Among those enrolled, mean age was about 63 years (range roughly 20 to 85) and about 79% were male.

TCRdb's copy holds only in-frame clones and misses some; the assay was immunoSEQ multiplex PCR. Of about 46,000 clones in the sample, 90% to 95% were seen once. V was shortened by 6 bases and J by 6 bases, with 12 bases between the two germline ends. Germline V lookup: CDR1 SGHTA, CDR2 FQGNSA. This CDR3 region has 12 residues. The sample consisted of CD4+ or CD8+ T cells sorted from blood, taken in a trial of the OX40 agonist ivuxolimab. The rearrangement uses TRBV7-2 and TRBJ2-7; D ambiguous. The TCR sequence derives from an adult with an advanced solid tumor such as melanoma, head and neck, liver or kidney cancer. CDR3 nucleotide sequence: TGTGCCAGCAGATACACCGACTCCGAGCAGTACTTC. It specifies CASRYTDSEQYF.